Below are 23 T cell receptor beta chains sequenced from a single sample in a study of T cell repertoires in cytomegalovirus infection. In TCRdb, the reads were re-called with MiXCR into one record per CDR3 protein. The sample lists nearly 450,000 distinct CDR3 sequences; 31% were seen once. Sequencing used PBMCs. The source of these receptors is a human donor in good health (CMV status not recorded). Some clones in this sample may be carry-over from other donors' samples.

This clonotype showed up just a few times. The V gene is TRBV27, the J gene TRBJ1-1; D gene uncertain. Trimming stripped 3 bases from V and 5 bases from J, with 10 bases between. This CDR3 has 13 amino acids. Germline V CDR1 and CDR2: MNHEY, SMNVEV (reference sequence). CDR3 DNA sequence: TGTGCCAGCAGTTTCACGACGGTAACTGAAGCTTTCTTT. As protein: CASSFTTVTEAFF.

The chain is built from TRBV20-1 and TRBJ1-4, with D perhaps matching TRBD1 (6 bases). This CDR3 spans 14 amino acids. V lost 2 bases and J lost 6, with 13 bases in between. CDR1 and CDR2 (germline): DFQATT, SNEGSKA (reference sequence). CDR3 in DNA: TGCAGTGCTAGAAGGACAGAGGTTTATGAAAAACTGTTTTTT. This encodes CSARRTEVYEKLFF.

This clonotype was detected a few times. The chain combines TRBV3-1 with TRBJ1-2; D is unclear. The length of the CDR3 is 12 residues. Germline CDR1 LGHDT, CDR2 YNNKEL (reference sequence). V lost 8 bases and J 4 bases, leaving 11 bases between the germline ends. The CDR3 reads CASRGGGYGYTF. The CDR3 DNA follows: TGTGCCAGCCGCGGCGGCGGCTATGGCTACACCTTC.

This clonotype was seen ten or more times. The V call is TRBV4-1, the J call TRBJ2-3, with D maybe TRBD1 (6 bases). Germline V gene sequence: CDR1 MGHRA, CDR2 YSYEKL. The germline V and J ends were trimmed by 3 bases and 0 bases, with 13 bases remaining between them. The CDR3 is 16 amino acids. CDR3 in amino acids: CASSQWTELSTDTQYF. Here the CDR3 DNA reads TGCGCCAGCAGCCAGTGGACAGAGTTGAGCACAGATACGCAGTATTTT.

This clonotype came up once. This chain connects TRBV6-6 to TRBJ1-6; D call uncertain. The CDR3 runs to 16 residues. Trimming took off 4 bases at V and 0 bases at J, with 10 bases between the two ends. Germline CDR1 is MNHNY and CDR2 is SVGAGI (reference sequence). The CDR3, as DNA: TGTGCCAGCAGTTGCACCGCTAGCTCCTATAATTCACCCCTCCACTTT. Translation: CASSCTASSYNSPLHF.

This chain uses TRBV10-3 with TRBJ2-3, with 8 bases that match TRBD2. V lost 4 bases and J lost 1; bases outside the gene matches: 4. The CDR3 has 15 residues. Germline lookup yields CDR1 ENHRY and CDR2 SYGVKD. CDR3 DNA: TGTGCCATCAGTGCGACTAGCGCCGGCACAGATACGCAGTATTTT. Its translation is CAISATSAGTDTQYF.

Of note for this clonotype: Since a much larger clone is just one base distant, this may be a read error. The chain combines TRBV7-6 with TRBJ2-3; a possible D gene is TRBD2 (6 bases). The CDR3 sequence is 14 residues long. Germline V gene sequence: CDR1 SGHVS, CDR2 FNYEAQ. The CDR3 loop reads CANSLVGTTDTQYF. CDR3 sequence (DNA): TGTGCCAACAGCTTAGTAGGGACTACAGATACGCAGTATTTT.

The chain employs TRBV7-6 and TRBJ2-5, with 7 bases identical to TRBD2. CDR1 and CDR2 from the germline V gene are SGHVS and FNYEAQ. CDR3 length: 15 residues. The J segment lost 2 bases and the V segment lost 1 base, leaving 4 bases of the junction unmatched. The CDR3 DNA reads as TGTGCCAGCAGCTTAGGGGCTAGCGGTCAAGAGACCCAGTACTTC. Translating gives CASSLGASGQETQYF.

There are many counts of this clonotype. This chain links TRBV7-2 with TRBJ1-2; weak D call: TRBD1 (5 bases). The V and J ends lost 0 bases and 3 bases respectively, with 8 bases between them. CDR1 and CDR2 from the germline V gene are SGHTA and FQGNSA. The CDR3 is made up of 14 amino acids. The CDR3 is CASSLATEYYGYTF. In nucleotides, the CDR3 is TGTGCCAGCAGCTTAGCGACAGAATACTATGGCTACACCTTC. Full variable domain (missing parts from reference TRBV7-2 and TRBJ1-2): GAGVSQSPSNKVTEKGKDVELRCDPISGHTALYWYRQSLGQGLEFLIYFQGNSAPDKSGLPSDRFSAERTGGSVSTLTIQRTQQEDSAVYLCASSLATEYYGYTFGSGTRLTVV.

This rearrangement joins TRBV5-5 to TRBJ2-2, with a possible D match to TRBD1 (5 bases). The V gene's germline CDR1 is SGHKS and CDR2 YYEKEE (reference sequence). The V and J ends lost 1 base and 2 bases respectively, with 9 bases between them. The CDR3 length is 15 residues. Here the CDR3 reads CASSLSRANTGELFF. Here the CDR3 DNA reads TGTGCCAGCAGCTTGTCCAGGGCAAACACCGGGGAGCTGTTTTTT.

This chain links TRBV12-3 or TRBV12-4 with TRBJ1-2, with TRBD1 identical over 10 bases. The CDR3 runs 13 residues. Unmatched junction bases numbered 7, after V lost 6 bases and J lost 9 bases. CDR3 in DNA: TGTGCCAGCAGACCCAGACAGGGGGCGAGCTACACCTTC. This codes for CASRPRQGASYTF.

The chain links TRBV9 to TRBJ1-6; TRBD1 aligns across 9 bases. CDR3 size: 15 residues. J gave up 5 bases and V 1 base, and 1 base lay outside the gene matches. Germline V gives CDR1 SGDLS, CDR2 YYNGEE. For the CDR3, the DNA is TGTGCCAGCAGCGTAACAGGGGGCGATAATTCACCCCTCCACTTT. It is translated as CASSVTGGDNSPLHF.

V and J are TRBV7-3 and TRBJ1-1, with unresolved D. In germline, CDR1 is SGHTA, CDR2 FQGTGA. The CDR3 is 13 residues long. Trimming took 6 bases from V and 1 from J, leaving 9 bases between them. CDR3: CASRADTNTEAFF. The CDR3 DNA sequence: TGTGCCAGCAGGGCAGACACGAACACTGAAGCTTTCTTT.

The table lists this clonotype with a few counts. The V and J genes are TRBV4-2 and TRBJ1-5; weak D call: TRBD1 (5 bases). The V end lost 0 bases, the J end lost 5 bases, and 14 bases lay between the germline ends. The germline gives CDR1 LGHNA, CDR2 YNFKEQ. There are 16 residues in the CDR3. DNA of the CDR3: TGTGCCAGCAGCCAAGATCAGGGCGACTTAGATCAGCCCCAGCATTTT. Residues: CASSQDQGDLDQPQHF.

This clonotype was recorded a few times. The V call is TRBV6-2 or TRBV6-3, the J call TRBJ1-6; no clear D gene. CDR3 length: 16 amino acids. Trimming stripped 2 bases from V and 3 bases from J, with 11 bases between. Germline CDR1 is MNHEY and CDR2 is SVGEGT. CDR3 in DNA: TGTGCCAGCAGTTACCCGACCGTTATCTATAATTCACCCCTCCACTTT. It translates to CASSYPTVIYNSPLHF.

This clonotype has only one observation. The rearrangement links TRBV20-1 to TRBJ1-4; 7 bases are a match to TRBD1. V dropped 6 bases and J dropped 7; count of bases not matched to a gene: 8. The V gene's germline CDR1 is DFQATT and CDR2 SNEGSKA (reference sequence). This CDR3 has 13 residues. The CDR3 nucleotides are TGCAGTGCCTCGGGACAGCCAATTGAAAAACTGTTTTTT. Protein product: CSASGQPIEKLFF.

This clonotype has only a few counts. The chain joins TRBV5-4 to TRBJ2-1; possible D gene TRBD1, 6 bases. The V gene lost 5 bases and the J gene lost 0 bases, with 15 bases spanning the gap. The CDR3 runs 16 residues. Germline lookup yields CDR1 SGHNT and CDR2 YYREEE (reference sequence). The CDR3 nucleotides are TGTGCCAGCAGAGCTCCCGACAGGAGCTCCTACAATGAGCAGTTCTTC. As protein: CASRAPDRSSYNEQFF.

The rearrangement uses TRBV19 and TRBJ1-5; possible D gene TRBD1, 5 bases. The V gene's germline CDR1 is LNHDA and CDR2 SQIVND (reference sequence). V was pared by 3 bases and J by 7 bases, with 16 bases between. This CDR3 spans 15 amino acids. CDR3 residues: CASSIPGKGGQPQHF. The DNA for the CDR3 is TGTGCCAGTAGTATCCCAGGGAAAGGAGGCCAGCCCCAGCATTTT.

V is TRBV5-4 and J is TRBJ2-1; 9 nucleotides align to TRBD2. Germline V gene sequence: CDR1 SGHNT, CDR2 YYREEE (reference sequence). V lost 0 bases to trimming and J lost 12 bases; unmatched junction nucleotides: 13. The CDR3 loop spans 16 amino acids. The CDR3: CASSLVSGSGGRLQFF. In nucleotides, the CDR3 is TGTGCCAGCAGCTTGGTTTCTGGTAGCGGGGGCCGTTTGCAGTTCTTC.

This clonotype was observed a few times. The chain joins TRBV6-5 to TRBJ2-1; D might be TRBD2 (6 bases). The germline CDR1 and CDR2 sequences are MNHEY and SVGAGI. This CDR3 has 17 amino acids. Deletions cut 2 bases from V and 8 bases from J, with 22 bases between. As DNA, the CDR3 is TGTGCCAGCAGTTACGGGGACCGGGGGACCCGAGGGGATGAGCAGTTCTTC. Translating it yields CASSYGDRGTRGDEQFF.

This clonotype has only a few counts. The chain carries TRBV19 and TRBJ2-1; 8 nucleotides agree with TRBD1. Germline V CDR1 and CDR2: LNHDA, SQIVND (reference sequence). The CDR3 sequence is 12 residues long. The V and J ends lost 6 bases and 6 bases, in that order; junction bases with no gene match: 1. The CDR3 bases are TGTGCCAGTAGCCAGGGGGCCAATGAGCAGTTCTTC. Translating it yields CASSQGANEQFF.

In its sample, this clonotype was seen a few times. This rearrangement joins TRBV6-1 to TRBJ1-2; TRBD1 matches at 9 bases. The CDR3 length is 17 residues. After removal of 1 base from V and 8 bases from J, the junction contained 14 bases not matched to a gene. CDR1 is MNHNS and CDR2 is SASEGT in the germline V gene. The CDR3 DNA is TGTGCCAGCAGTGAAGTTCGCGCGGGACAGGGAGGAGGGGGCTACACCTTC. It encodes CASSEVRAGQGGGGYTF.

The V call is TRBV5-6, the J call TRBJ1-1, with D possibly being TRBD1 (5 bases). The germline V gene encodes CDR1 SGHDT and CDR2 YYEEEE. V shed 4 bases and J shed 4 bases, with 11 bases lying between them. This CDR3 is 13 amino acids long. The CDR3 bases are TGTGCCAGCAGCATCGGGGGTCCCACTGAAGCTTTCTTT. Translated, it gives CASSIGGPTEAFF.